This T cell receptor (beta chain) stems from a study of response to subunit inactivated influenza vaccine. TCRdb reprocessed the RT-PCR reads with MiXCR, giving one entry per CDR3 protein. The data show more than 600,000 distinct CDR3 sequences, with about 18% seen just once and approximately 10% held by the top ten. Trimming stripped 4 bases from V and 4 bases from J, with 14 bases between. Germline assignment: CDR1 SGHNT and CDR2 YYREEE (reference sequence). The CDR3 covers 15 residues. General study findings and limits: It was the authors' suggestion that each seasonal influenza vaccination recruits few new T cells.

The table lists this clonotype with a few counts. The target antigen is unknown. The rearrangement joins TRBV5-4 to TRBJ2-2; D is ambiguous. The clonotype was recovered from a man aged 50 to 60 who received an inactivated influenza vaccine. Sequenced here: PBMCs from blood, sampled approximately 5 days after vaccination. CDR3 coding DNA: TGTGCCAGCAGCCCCCAGTTGGGTTCCACCGGGGAGCTGTTTTTT. Translating it yields CASSPQLGSTGELFF.